The 19 T cell receptor beta chains listed next were all sequenced from one sample in a study of CD8 T cells in ankylosing spondylitis. Study results and caveats: The study identified a TCR beta motif of about eight highly homologous variants that appeared characteristic of ankylosing spondylitis blood.

These receptors lack a known antigen. TCRdb recomputed calls from the 5' RACE reads with MiXCR, one row per CDR3 protein. Among 470,000 or so distinct CDR3 sequences listed, 25% to 30% were seen once. What was sequenced was blood, either unsorted or a sorted T cell fraction (not recorded which). The source of these receptors is a male donor with ankylosing spondylitis.

This chain connects TRBV3-1 to TRBJ2-5; D is possibly TRBD1 (5 bases). The length of the CDR3 is 17 residues. Looked up from germline, CDR1 is LGHDT and CDR2 is YNNKEL (reference sequence). V lost 0 bases and J 0 bases, leaving 14 bases between the germline ends. CDR3 in amino acids: CASSQEYWGDYQETQYF. The CDR3 DNA is TGTGCCAGCAGCCAAGAGTACTGGGGCGACTACCAAGAGACCCAGTACTTC.

This chain links TRBV20-1 with TRBJ2-7; TRBD1 might be the D (5 bases). There are 16 residues in the CDR3. Per germline, CDR1 DFQATT and CDR2 SNEGSKA (reference sequence). V was clipped by 0 bases and J by 0 bases, with 15 bases between them. The DNA for the CDR3 is TGCAGTGCTAGAGATGTTCGGCAGGGTCACTCCTACGAGCAGTACTTC. This codes for CSARDVRQGHSYEQYF.

J is TRBJ2-3 and V is TRBV30; D not certain. Trimming pared 7 bases from V and 4 bases from J, leaving 15 bases between. The CDR3 contains 13 residues. Looked up from germline, CDR1 is GTSNPN and CDR2 is SVGIG (reference sequence). The CDR3 protein is CASRHPGADTQYF. CDR3 in DNA: TGTGCCTCCAGACACCCAGGTGCAGATACGCAGTATTTT.

This clonotype was seen only a few times. This chain connects TRBV5-1 to TRBJ2-2; 8 bases align to TRBD2. The CDR3 contains 15 residues. Germline loops: CDR1 SGHRS, CDR2 YFSETQ. J was trimmed by 6 bases and V by 2 bases; bases with no gene match: 6. The CDR3 nucleotides read TGCGCCAGCAGCTTTACTAGCGGCTGGGCCGGGGAGCTGTTTTTT. This codes for CASSFTSGWAGELFF.

On this clonotype: No DNA is shown, since the ends of the CDR3 on it are uncertain; the CDR3 is the one TCRdb lists. J is TRBJ2-3 and V is TRBV11-1; the table assigns TRBD1, which was not confirmed against the DNA. With termini counted, the CDR3 has 19 amino acids. Per germline, CDR1 SGHAT and CDR2 FQDESV (reference sequence). This CDR3 is CASTEAFSLDSWGTDTQYF.

The rearrangement uses TRBV15 and TRBJ2-1; weak D call: TRBD1 (6 bases). Trimming left V 0 bases short and J 6 bases short, with 15 bases between. This CDR3 has 16 amino acids. Germline V CDR1 and CDR2: LNHNV, YYDKDF (reference sequence). CDR3 sequence: CATSRDDPARGNEQFF. The CDR3, as DNA: TGTGCCACCAGCAGAGATGACCCGGCCAGGGGCAATGAGCAGTTCTTC. The entire variable domain, with the rest obtained from reference TRBV15 and TRBJ2-1, is as follows: DAMVIQNPRYQVTQFGKPVTLSCSQTLNHNVMYWYQQKSSQAPKLLFHYYDKDFNNEADTPDNFQSRRPNTSFCFLDIRSPGLGDTAMYLCATSRDDPARGNEQFFGPGTRLTVL.

Only a few counts were recorded for this clonotype. V and J are TRBV12-3 or TRBV12-4 and TRBJ1-1; D might be TRBD1 (6 bases). The ends were cut back, 2 bases at V and 2 bases at J, with 9 bases in the middle. The CDR3 totals 14 residues. The CDR3 protein is CASSLQDRNTEAFF. DNA of the CDR3: TGTGCCAGCAGTTTACAGGACAGAAACACTGAAGCTTTCTTT.

A few counts support this clonotype. The chain carries TRBV20-1 and TRBJ1-2; maybe TRBD1 (5 bases). This CDR3 has 14 residues. V gave up 5 bases and J gave up 1 base, with 14 bases separating them. Germline CDR1 is DFQATT and CDR2 is SNEGSKA (reference sequence). DNA of the CDR3: TGCAGTGCTGCCCCGGGACGCGGTAACTATGGCTACACCTTC. Its protein product is CSAAPGRGNYGYTF.

This clonotype has more than one count but fewer than ten. The chain recombines TRBV7-2 with TRBJ2-7; no clear D gene. The CDR3 consists of 13 residues. Germline V CDR1 and CDR2: SGHTA, FQGNSA. V was shortened by 5 bases and J by 1 base, with 9 bases between the two germline ends. The CDR3 loop reads CASSRDASYEQYF. In nucleotides, the CDR3 is TGTGCCAGCAGCCGAGACGCGTCCTACGAGCAGTACTTC.

The CDR3 reads CASRREGESQYF. The CDR3 DNA follows: TGTGCCAGCAGGCGGGAGGGGGAGTCCCAGTACTTC. V is TRBV6-5 and J is TRBJ2-5; 9 bases agree with TRBD2. V trimming: 6 bases; J trimming: 9 bases; junction bases outside the gene matches: 5. The CDR3 totals 12 residues. Per germline, CDR1 MNHEY and CDR2 SVGAGI.

This chain uses TRBV11-2 with TRBJ2-7, with D possibly being TRBD1 (6 bases). The V and J ends lost 5 bases and 4 bases respectively, with 15 bases between them. Germline V gene sequence: CDR1 SGHAT, CDR2 FQNNGV. The CDR3 is 14 residues long. The CDR3 is CASSPNRVHYEQYF. The CDR3 DNA is TGTGCCAGCAGCCCGAACAGGGTTCATTACGAGCAGTACTTC.

In this sample, this clonotype turned up a few times. The CDR3 bases are TGCAGTGCTAGTGGCCCCATTGCGAATGAGCAGTTCTTC. It is translated as CSASGPIANEQFF. This chain uses TRBV20-1 with TRBJ2-1; D gene uncertain. Trimming shortened V by 3 bases and J by 7 bases, and 13 bases separated the two germline ends. The germline V gene encodes CDR1 DFQATT and CDR2 SNEGSKA (reference sequence). The CDR3 spans 13 residues.

The J gene is TRBJ1-1, the V gene TRBV21-1; TRBD1 was called by the table and not checked on the DNA. TRBV21-1 is deemed a pseudogene. This CDR3 is 18 amino acids long. The DNA for the CDR3 is TGTGCCAGCAGCAAAAAACGGGGGCCCAGGGGGAGGTACACTGAAGCTTTCTTT. Amino acid sequence: CASSKKRGPRGRYTEAFF.

J is TRBJ2-2 and V is TRBV6-1; D is uncertain. V lost 10 bases and J 3 bases, leaving 15 bases between the germline ends. Germline V gene lookup returns CDR1 MNHNS and CDR2 SASEGT. The CDR3 has 14 amino acids. The CDR3 nucleotides are TGTGCCACCCAGCCGTTTTCGGACACCGGGGAGCTGTTTTTT. As protein: CATQPFSDTGELFF.

This clonotype was observed a single time. The chain uses TRBV4-1 and TRBJ1-2; the match to TRBD1 covers 11 bases. The V and J ends lost 4 bases and 4 bases, in that order; junction bases with no gene match: 8. From germline, CDR1 is MGHRA and CDR2 YSYEKL. The CDR3 is made up of 16 amino acids. CDR3 sequence (DNA): TGCGCCAGCAGCCCCGCCGGGACAGGGGGGATCTATGGCTACACCTTC. It is translated as CASSPAGTGGIYGYTF.

This clonotype occurred a few times. The V call is TRBV5-6, the J call TRBJ2-1, with no clear D. From germline, CDR1 is SGHDT and CDR2 YYEEEE. V was clipped by 5 bases and J by 0 bases, with 15 bases between them. This CDR3 contains 16 residues. This CDR3 reads CASSRVGASSYNEQFF. CDR3 nucleotides: TGTGCCAGCAGTCGGGTCGGTGCTAGCTCCTACAATGAGCAGTTCTTC.

V is TRBV11-2 and J is TRBJ2-7; 9 bases align to TRBD1. This CDR3 is 14 amino acids long. CDR1 and CDR2 from the germline V gene are SGHAT and FQNNGV. V gave up 5 bases and J gave up 5 bases; unmatched junction bases: 7. Written as DNA, the CDR3 is TGTGCCAGCAGCCCCGGGACAGGGAAGGACGAGCAGTACTTC. Its translation is CASSPGTGKDEQYF.

The DNA of the CDR3 is TGCGCCAGCAGCCGACAGGGTCTTCCTGGAAACACCATATATTTT. It translates to CASSRQGLPGNTIYF. The chain recombines TRBV4-1 with TRBJ1-3; 7 bases line up with TRBD1. This CDR3 is 15 amino acids long. V gave up 4 bases and J gave up 2 bases; unmatched junction bases: 5. CDR1 and CDR2 from the germline V gene are MGHRA and YSYEKL.

This clonotype was seen only a few times. The genes are TRBV12-3 or TRBV12-4 and TRBJ1-2; 10 bases agree with TRBD1. The CDR3 contains 16 residues. V was clipped by 6 bases and J by 8 bases; unmatched bases: 15. CDR3 loop: CASRDRDRGHPTGYTF. CDR3 DNA sequence: TGTGCCAGCAGGGACCGGGACAGGGGCCACCCGACGGGCTACACCTTC.